These 30 T cell receptor beta chains came from one sample sequenced in a study of T cell responses to AZD1222 COVID-19 vaccine. The protocol was immunoSEQ multiplex PCR, while the TCRdb copy is restricted to in-frame clones and leaves out a portion. Among tens of thousands of clones listed, approximately 88% were seen once. Sequenced here: peripheral blood, sampled on day 0 of AZD1222 vaccination. These receptors were collected from an adult in good health.

The chain combines TRBV5-4 with TRBJ1-2; no reliable D call. Trimming removed 5 bases from V and 0 bases from J, with 14 bases in between. CDR1 is SGHNT, CDR2 YYREEE, per germline (reference sequence). The CDR3 runs 15 residues. In DNA, the CDR3 is TGTGCCAGCAGACCCCGACTGGAGACTAACTATGGCTACACCTTC. It is translated as CASRPRLETNYGYTF. The variable domain in full, completed from reference TRBV5-4 and TRBJ1-2, reads ETGVTQSPTHLIKTRGQQVTLRCSSQSGHNTVSWYQQALGQGPQFIFQYYREEENGRGNFPPRFSGLQFPNYSSELNVNALELDDSALYLCASRPRLETNYGYTFGSGTRLTVV.

The chain joins TRBV5-1 to TRBJ1-1; maybe TRBD1 (5 bases). V gave up 0 bases and J gave up 11 bases, with 20 bases separating them. The CDR3 extends over 15 amino acids. CDR1 and CDR2 from the germline V gene are SGHRS and YFSETQ. CDR3 coding DNA: TGCGCCAGCAGCTTGGCCTCCGGCCAGGGAATGCGCGCTTTCTTT. Protein: CASSLASGQGMRAFF.

The chain is built from TRBV19 and TRBJ2-6; no clear D. The CDR3 loop spans 16 amino acids. Germline values: CDR1 LNHDA, CDR2 SQIVND (reference sequence). Trimming took 3 bases from V and 0 from J, leaving 9 bases between them. For the CDR3, the DNA is TGTGCCAGTAGTATTGGATTCGGCTCTGGGGCCAACGTCCTGACTTTC. This encodes CASSIGFGSGANVLTF. The full variable domain, in which reference TRBV19 and TRBJ2-6 provide the parts outside the CDR3, is DGGITQSPKYLFRKEGQNVTLSCEQNLNHDAMYWYRQDPGQGLRLIYYSQIVNDFQKGDIAEGYSVSREKKESFPLTVTSAQKNPTAFYLCASSIGFGSGANVLTFGAGSRLTVL.

The V gene is TRBV2, the J gene TRBJ1-4; TRBD1 agrees at 8 bases. The V gene's germline CDR1 is SNHLY and CDR2 FYNNEI. This CDR3 comprises 16 residues. The junction had 11 bases not matched to a gene; V was cut back by 3 bases and J by 8 bases. CDR3 protein: CASSDPGGRGEEKLFF. The CDR3 DNA reads as TGTGCCAGCAGTGATCCAGGGGGCAGGGGGGAGGAAAAACTGTTTTTT. Drawing the rest from reference TRBV2 and TRBJ1-4, the complete variable domain is EPEVTQTPSHQVTQMGQEVILRCVPISNHLYFYWYRQILGQKVEFLVSFYNNEISEKSEIFDDQFSVERPDGSNFTLKIRSTKLEDSAMYFCASSDPGGRGEEKLFFGSGTQLSVL.

This sequence joins TRBV7-8 and TRBJ2-1, with a possible D match to TRBD1 (6 bases). This CDR3 has 15 amino acids. CDR1 and CDR2 (germline): SGHVS, FQNEAQ. V lost 5 bases and J 0 bases, leaving 11 bases between the germline ends. The CDR3 loop is CASSTQGLSYNEQFF. DNA of the CDR3: TGTGCCAGCAGCACCCAGGGGCTCTCCTACAATGAGCAGTTCTTC. Full variable domain (remainder filled in from reference TRBV7-8 and TRBJ2-1): GAGVSQSPRYKVAKRGQDVALRCDPISGHVSLFWYQQALGQGPEFLTYFQNEAQLDKSGLPSDRFFAERPEGSVSTLKIQRTQQEDSAVYLCASSTQGLSYNEQFFGPGTRLTVL.

The chain recombines TRBV5-1 with TRBJ2-1, with 13 bases matching TRBD2. J lost 7 bases, V lost 0 bases, and 7 bases had no gene match. Germline loops: CDR1 SGHRS, CDR2 YFSETQ. The CDR3 is 17 amino acids. As DNA, the CDR3 is TGCGCCAGCAGCTTGGTGGTTGGGACTAGCGGGATGAATGAGCAGTTCTTC. This sequence encodes CASSLVVGTSGMNEQFF.

The CDR3 reads CASSLAGVNYEQYF. CDR3 coding DNA: TGTGCCAGCAGTTTAGCGGGAGTAAACTACGAGCAGTACTTC. This chain uses TRBV6-5 with TRBJ2-7; 9 bases are shared with TRBD2. Germline values: CDR1 MNHEY, CDR2 SVGAGI. Trimming removed 4 bases from V and 3 bases from J; junction bases left unmatched: 4. The CDR3 length is 14 residues.

CDR3 sequence (DNA): TGCGCCAGCAGCCCAACCCTCCCCGGAATGAACACTGAAGCTTTCTTT. Its translation: CASSPTLPGMNTEAFF. The genes are TRBV5-1 and TRBJ1-1; no firm D call. The CDR3 loop spans 16 amino acids. V shed 4 bases and J shed 0 bases, with 16 bases lying between them. Per the germline V gene, CDR1 is SGHRS and CDR2 is YFSETQ.

This chain joins TRBV7-2 and TRBJ1-2, with D possibly TRBD1 on 5 matching bases. CDR3 length equals 13 residues. Trimming removed 1 base at V and 4 bases at J, with 7 bases between. Germline CDR1 and CDR2: SGHTA and FQGNSA. The CDR3 DNA is TGTGCCAGCAGCTTAGAGGGGATCTATGGCTACACCTTC. This gives the protein CASSLEGIYGYTF.

The J gene is TRBJ2-5, the V gene TRBV7-9; D possibly corresponds to TRBD2 (6 bases). Per the germline V gene, CDR1 is SEHNR and CDR2 is FQNEAQ (reference sequence). This CDR3 contains 17 residues. The V gene lost 3 bases and the J gene lost 5 bases, with 22 bases spanning the gap. DNA of the CDR3: TGTGCCAGCAGCTTTTGGTTAGGAGGGCTAGAGCTCGAGACCCAGTACTTC. It is translated as CASSFWLGGLELETQYF.

The V gene is TRBV5-1, the J gene TRBJ2-3; D is uncertain. Trimming took off 1 base at V and 0 bases at J, with 6 bases between the two ends. This CDR3 comprises 14 residues. In germline, CDR1 is SGHRS, CDR2 YFSETQ. CDR3 loop: CASSLWQSTDTQYF. The CDR3 region has the DNA TGCGCCAGCAGCTTGTGGCAGAGCACAGATACGCAGTATTTT.

The chain joins TRBV18 to TRBJ1-4; D is unclear. The germline V and J ends were trimmed by 3 bases and 8 bases, with 13 bases remaining between them. CDR3 length: 14 residues. Germline V gene lookup returns CDR1 KGHSH and CDR2 LQKENI. CDR3 region: CASSPREQREKLFF. The CDR3, as DNA: TGTGCCAGCTCACCTCGGGAGCAGAGAGAAAAACTGTTTTTT. Together with reference TRBV18 and TRBJ1-4, the CDR3 gives the full variable domain: NAGVMQNPRHLVRRRGQEARLRCSPMKGHSHVYWYRQLPEEGLKFMVYLQKENIIDESGMPKERFSAEFPKEGPSILRIQQVVRGDSAAYFCASSPREQREKLFFGSGTQLSVL.

The chain recombines TRBV3-1 (or the pseudogene TRBV3-2) with TRBJ1-6, with a tentative D call TRBD1 (6 bases). The V end lost 5 bases, the J end lost 9 bases, and 23 bases lay between the germline ends. This CDR3 has 17 residues. Looked up from germline, CDR1 is LGHDT and CDR2 is YNNKEL (reference sequence). The chain's CDR3 is CASSEGRGTLRGSPLHF. CDR3 DNA: TGTGCCAGCAGCGAAGGGAGGGGGACGTTAAGGGGTTCACCCCTCCACTTT.

The gene calls are TRBV6-1 and TRBJ1-5; 11 bases fit TRBD1. The CDR3 contains 16 residues. CDR1 is MNHNS and CDR2 is SASEGT in the germline V gene. The junction had 6 bases not matched to a gene; V was cut back by 3 bases and J by 5 bases. CDR3 nucleotide sequence: TGTGCCAGCAGTGAGCCGGGACAGGGGGTCGATCAGCCCCAGCATTTT. Amino acids: CASSEPGQGVDQPQHF.

This rearrangement joins TRBV3-1 (or the pseudogene TRBV3-2) to TRBJ2-5; the match to TRBD2 covers 10 bases. CDR3 size: 18 residues. Per germline, CDR1 LGHDT and CDR2 YNNKEL (reference sequence). After removal of 1 base from V and 1 base from J, the junction contained 9 bases not matched to a gene. CDR3 region: CASSQASGSFPPQETQYF. In nucleotides, the CDR3 is TGTGCCAGCAGCCAAGCTAGCGGGAGTTTCCCCCCCCAAGAGACCCAGTACTTC.

This clone was observed once. The chain employs TRBV15 and TRBJ2-7, with 10 bases lining up with TRBD1. Germline CDR1 LNHNV, CDR2 YYDKDF (reference sequence). CDR3 length: 17 residues. V gave up 1 base and J gave up 7 bases; unmatched junction bases: 13. The CDR3 here is CATSRGRGRQGAKEQYF. Here the CDR3 DNA reads TGTGCCACCAGCAGAGGTCGGGGGCGACAGGGGGCTAAAGAGCAGTACTTC. The whole variable domain, filled in from reference TRBV15 and TRBJ2-7, reads DAMVIQNPRYQVTQFGKPVTLSCSQTLNHNVMYWYQQKSSQAPKLLFHYYDKDFNNEADTPDNFQSRRPNTSFCFLDIRSPGLGDTAMYLCATSRGRGRQGAKEQYFGPGTRLTVT.

V gene TRBV20-1 combines with J gene TRBJ2-3; 11 nucleotides align to TRBD2. This CDR3 contains 15 residues. The junction had 2 bases not matched to a gene; V was cut back by 3 bases and J by 0 bases. CDR1 and CDR2 from the germline V gene are DFQATT and SNEGSKA (reference sequence). The CDR3 region is CSASLAGGSTDTQYF. In DNA form, the CDR3 reads TGCAGTGCTAGTCTAGCGGGAGGCAGCACAGATACGCAGTATTTT.

The chain combines TRBV27 with TRBJ2-7; 9 positions match TRBD1. The V segment lost 2 bases and the J segment 6 bases; nucleotides outside the gene matches: 8. The CDR3 covers 15 residues. Per the germline V gene, CDR1 is MNHEY and CDR2 is SMNVEV (reference sequence). CDR3 protein: CASSLGGTGPAEQYF. As DNA, the CDR3 is TGTGCCAGCAGTTTAGGGGGGACAGGGCCTGCCGAGCAGTACTTC.

J is TRBJ2-1 and V is TRBV9, with TRBD2 as a possible D gene (5 bases). The CDR3 has 13 residues. V shed 0 bases and J shed 9 bases, with 10 bases lying between them. In germline, CDR1 is SGDLS, CDR2 YYNGEE. Here the CDR3 reads CASSVAGAGEQFF. The CDR3 region has the DNA TGTGCCAGCAGCGTAGCGGGTGCGGGTGAGCAGTTCTTC.

V is TRBV7-9 and J is TRBJ2-1, with 10 bases lining up with TRBD2. The CDR3 length is 17 residues. Germline loops: CDR1 SEHNR, CDR2 FQNEAQ (reference sequence). V gave up 5 bases and J gave up 8 bases; unmatched junction bases: 15. CDR3 residues: CASSAGGEGLAFHEQFF. CDR3 nucleotide sequence: TGTGCCAGCAGCGCCGGAGGGGAGGGACTAGCGTTCCATGAGCAGTTCTTC. The variable domain in full, with the rest retrieved from reference TRBV7-9 and TRBJ2-1, is DTGVSQNPRHKITKRGQNVTFRCDPISEHNRLYWYRQTLGQGPEFLTYFQNEAQLEKSRLLSDRFSAERPKGSFSTLEIQRTEQGDSAMYLCASSAGGEGLAFHEQFFGPGTRLTVL.

The chain recombines TRBV7-9 with TRBJ2-3; no reliable D call. The CDR3 covers 14 residues. Germline lookup yields CDR1 SEHNR and CDR2 FQNEAQ (reference sequence). Trimming left V 5 bases short and J 0 bases short, with 9 bases between. The CDR3 here is CASSARRSTDTQYF. CDR3 coding DNA: TGTGCCAGCAGCGCGCGCAGGAGCACAGATACGCAGTATTTT. The full variable domain, completed using reference TRBV7-9 and TRBJ2-3, is DTGVSQNPRHKITKRGQNVTFRCDPISEHNRLYWYRQTLGQGPEFLTYFQNEAQLEKSRLLSDRFSAERPKGSFSTLEIQRTEQGDSAMYLCASSARRSTDTQYFGPGTRLTVL.

This clone was counted once. The rearrangement uses TRBV18 and TRBJ1-6; weak D call: TRBD1 (6 bases). CDR3 length: 15 residues. From germline, CDR1 is KGHSH and CDR2 LQKENI. Trimming removed 3 bases from V and 7 bases from J, with 13 bases in between. CDR3 region: CASSPNRVENSPLHF. The CDR3 region has the DNA TGTGCCAGCTCACCGAACAGGGTCGAGAATTCACCCCTCCACTTT.

The chain is built from TRBV6-5 and TRBJ1-5; possible D gene TRBD1, 5 bases. Germline V gene data show CDR1 as MNHEY and CDR2 as SVGAGI. The CDR3 is 13 amino acids. Trimming stripped 7 bases from V and 5 bases from J, with 12 bases between. The CDR3 DNA is TGTGCCAGCACTCCAGGGTGGGATCAGCCCCAGCATTTT. It codes for CASTPGWDQPQHF.

The rearrangement uses TRBV4-1 and TRBJ1-2, with a possible D match to TRBD1 (5 bases). This CDR3 contains 12 residues. Germline CDR1 is MGHRA and CDR2 is YSYEKL. Deletions cut 0 bases from V and 14 bases from J, with 13 bases between. CDR3 region: CASSQDGDSLTF. The CDR3 bases are TGCGCCAGCAGCCAAGATGGCGACAGTCTAACCTTC.

The chain combines TRBV5-8 with TRBJ2-7; 10 bases fit TRBD1. With 4 bases clipped from V and 4 bases from J, the junction kept 8 bases outside the gene matches. Germline V gene lookup returns CDR1 SGHTS and CDR2 YDEGEE. The CDR3 loop spans 15 amino acids. This CDR3 is CASSPDRGRFYEQYF. As DNA, the CDR3 is TGTGCCAGCAGCCCGGACAGGGGGAGATTTTACGAGCAGTACTTC.

This chain connects TRBV5-1 to TRBJ2-1; 7 bases fit TRBD1. The CDR3 is 16 amino acids. Germline CDR1 is SGHRS and CDR2 is YFSETQ. The V segment lost 4 bases and the J segment 4 bases; nucleotides outside the gene matches: 11. CDR3 region: CASSTDRVSGYNEQFF. Here the CDR3 DNA reads TGCGCCAGCAGCACCGACAGGGTTTCGGGGTACAATGAGCAGTTCTTC. The full variable domain, completed using reference TRBV5-1 and TRBJ2-1, is KAGVTQTPRYLIKTRGQQVTLSCSPISGHRSVSWYQQTPGQGLQFLFEYFSETQRNKGNFPGRFSGRQFSNSRSEMNVSTLELGDSALYLCASSTDRVSGYNEQFFGPGTRLTVL.

The V gene is TRBV28, the J gene TRBJ2-1, with TRBD2 matching 12 bases. V was pared by 5 bases and J by 6 bases, with 8 bases of the junction left unmatched. The CDR3 runs 16 residues. Per the germline V gene, CDR1 is MDHEN and CDR2 is SYDVKM. This chain's CDR3 is CASSPLLAGGGNEQFF. The CDR3 DNA sequence: TGTGCCAGCAGTCCGTTACTAGCGGGAGGCGGCAATGAGCAGTTCTTC.

This chain links TRBV5-4 with TRBJ2-2, with a possible D match to TRBD1 (5 bases). Germline V lookup: CDR1 SGHNT, CDR2 YYREEE (reference sequence). This CDR3 comprises 15 residues. Trimming stripped 4 bases from V and 6 bases from J, with 16 bases between. The CDR3 region is CASSHLTTGPGELFF. In DNA, the CDR3 is TGTGCCAGCAGCCATCTTACTACAGGACCCGGGGAGCTGTTTTTT.

V and J are TRBV11-2 and TRBJ2-4; D is ambiguous. With 4 bases removed from V and 6 bases from J, the gap between germline ends came to 7 bases. The CDR3 is 12 residues long. CDR1 SGHAT and CDR2 FQNNGV come from the germline V gene. CDR3 sequence (DNA): TGTGCCAGCAGCTGGACGGTAAACATTCAGTACTTC. Amino acid sequence: CASSWTVNIQYF.

The V gene is TRBV5-1, the J gene TRBJ2-3; 13 positions match TRBD2. The CDR3 length is 16 residues. In germline, CDR1 is SGHRS, CDR2 YFSETQ. V trimming: 2 bases; J trimming: 4 bases; junction bases outside the gene matches: 4. DNA for the CDR3: TGCGCCAGCAGCTTTGGACTAGCGGGAGTGGCAGATACGCAGTATTTT. Translated, it gives CASSFGLAGVADTQYF.